This T cell receptor beta chain derives from a study of blood T cell repertoires in COVID-19. As for the study in general: PBMCs, B-cell-depleted T cells, or T cells were the source of the cDNA or gDNA that made up the material.

Per the germline V gene, CDR1 is GTSNPN and CDR2 is SVGIG (reference sequence). J was trimmed by 5 bases and V by 2 bases; bases with no gene match: 3. This CDR3 has 14 amino acids. Shortly before study entry, within 2 weeks, exposed participants had met a COVID-19 case. Authors' processing steps: Using reference gene primer amplification, nucleated cell counts were estimated. This table comes from immunoSEQ multiplex PCR, and its TCRdb copy is limited to in-frame clones, with some not included. V, J and clone size were drawn from that table, and D and trimming were deduced from the DNA. The sample consists of roughly 400,000 clones, roughly 92% of them appearing once.

The chain joins TRBV30 to TRBJ2-3, with TRBD2 identical over 11 bases. This clonotype was sampled from a woman in her 40s who had been exposed to COVID-19. The sample was PBMCs or T cells enriched from blood (not recorded which). The CDR3 coding sequence is TGTGCCTGGAGTAGACTAGCGGGAAGAGATACGCAGTATTTT. Translation: CAWSRLAGRDTQYF.